Below are 21 T cell receptor beta chains sequenced from a single sample in a study of blood T cell repertoires in COVID-19. The assay was immunoSEQ multiplex PCR, and TCRdb's table has in-frame clones only and misses some. The sample records 390,000 or so clones, over 75% being singletons. The source material was peripheral blood. These receptors all stem from a woman under 40 with COVID-19, enrolled during active disease.

The CDR3 protein is CASSQLGQIYEQYF. The CDR3 DNA is TGTGCCAGCAGCCAATTGGGACAGATCTACGAGCAGTACTTC. The V gene is TRBV3-1 (or the pseudogene TRBV3-2), the J gene TRBJ2-7; 7 bases map to TRBD1. Germline V gives CDR1 LGHDT, CDR2 YNNKEL (reference sequence). The CDR3 runs to 14 residues. V was clipped by 2 bases and J by 3 bases; unmatched bases: 4.

The chain couples TRBV5-1 to TRBJ1-6, with D perhaps TRBD1 (6 bases). The CDR3 sequence is 14 residues long. Trimming took 2 bases from V and 10 from J, leaving 13 bases between them. From germline, CDR1 is SGHRS and CDR2 YFSETQ. CDR3 sequence: CASSFDRSKSPLHF. The CDR3, as DNA: TGCGCCAGCAGCTTCGACAGGTCGAAGTCACCCCTCCACTTT.

This clone was recorded once. CDR3 nucleotides: TGTGCCAGCAGCTCAGCGGGGCGGAGAGATACGCAGTATTTT. This sequence encodes CASSSAGRRDTQYF. The V gene is TRBV27, the J gene TRBJ2-3, with TRBD2 matching over 7 bases. Losses at the gene ends were 6 bases for V and 5 bases for J; bases not matched to a gene: 8. The CDR3 spans 14 residues. Germline V CDR1 and CDR2: MNHEY, SMNVEV (reference sequence).

This clone was detected only once. This sequence joins TRBV4-3 and TRBJ2-1; D is unresolved. Germline loops: CDR1 LGHNA, CDR2 YSLEER. Trimming pared 0 bases from V and 6 bases from J, leaving 9 bases between. The CDR3 has 14 residues. DNA of the CDR3: TGCGCCAGCAGCCAAGATCGACTTACCAATGAGCAGTTCTTC. It encodes CASSQDRLTNEQFF.

The rearrangement links TRBV30 to TRBJ2-7; TRBD1 matches at 8 bases. The CDR3 runs to 11 residues. The germline CDR1 and CDR2 sequences are GTSNPN and SVGIG (reference sequence). After removal of 5 bases from V and 6 bases from J, the junction contained 3 bases not matched to a gene. The CDR3 DNA reads as TGTGCCTGGGCCGACAGGGGCGAGCAGTACTTC. Its translation is CAWADRGEQYF.

The rearrangement joins TRBV20-1 to TRBJ1-2, with a weak D call TRBD1 (5 bases). This CDR3 is 13 amino acids long. V lost 3 bases, J lost 2 bases, and 10 bases lay in between. Germline assignment: CDR1 DFQATT and CDR2 SNEGSKA (reference sequence). CDR3 region: CSASGGVNYGYTF. CDR3 in DNA: TGCAGTGCTAGTGGGGGAGTCAACTATGGCTACACCTTC.

V and J are TRBV11-2 and TRBJ1-1; D uncertain. CDR1 SGHAT and CDR2 FQNNGV come from the germline V gene. This CDR3 has 14 amino acids. V was trimmed by 5 bases and J by 0 bases, leaving 10 bases between them. The CDR3 sequence: CASSPGLVNTEAFF. The CDR3, as DNA: TGTGCCAGCAGCCCCGGGTTGGTGAACACTGAAGCTTTCTTT.

This chain connects TRBV7-5 to TRBJ1-1; the table calls TRBD1, which could not be checked here. TRBV7-5 is a pseudogene locus. This CDR3 region has 16 residues. CDR3 sequence (DNA): TGTGCCAGAAGCTTAGGAGGGACAGGGGGGAACACTGAAGCTTTCTTT. Translating gives CARSLGGTGGNTEAFF.

The chain links TRBV6-5 to TRBJ2-5, with 9 bases lining up with TRBD2. CDR3 length equals 15 residues. With V trimmed by 10 bases and J by 7 bases, 16 bases remained unmatched. Germline V gene lookup returns CDR1 MNHEY and CDR2 SVGAGI. The CDR3 is CATLVVAGEGGTQYF. DNA for the CDR3: TGTGCCACCCTCGTGGTAGCGGGAGAGGGAGGGACCCAGTACTTC.

CDR3 in DNA: TGTGCCAGCAGCACAGGGGTAGCCAAAAACATTCAGTACTTC. It yields the protein CASSTGVAKNIQYF. V is TRBV2 and J is TRBJ2-4; 7 bases line up with TRBD1. V dropped 6 bases and J dropped 0; count of bases not matched to a gene: 2. This CDR3 contains 14 residues. Germline CDR1 SNHLY, CDR2 FYNNEI.

This clone showed up just once. This chain connects TRBV24-1 to TRBJ2-5; perhaps TRBD1 as D (6 bases). The CDR3 loop spans 19 amino acids. CDR1 and CDR2 from the germline V gene are KGHDR and SFDVKD. V was shortened by 3 bases and J by 1 base, with 23 bases between the two germline ends. CDR3 protein: CATSDPGTRADLGQETQYF. Written as DNA, the CDR3 is TGTGCCACCAGTGATCCCGGGACAAGAGCCGATCTTGGCCAAGAGACCCAGTACTTC.

V and J are TRBV9 and TRBJ2-7, with a possible D match to TRBD1 (6 bases). V was cut by 4 bases and J by 2 bases, with 13 bases left in between. CDR1 and CDR2 from the germline V gene are SGDLS and YYNGEE. The CDR3 runs to 14 residues. The CDR3 DNA reads TGTGCCAGCAGCCTACAGGGATCCACCTACGAGCAGTACTTC. Translated: CASSLQGSTYEQYF.

This sequence joins TRBV20-1 and TRBJ2-5; D is unclear. CDR1 is DFQATT, CDR2 SNEGSKA, per germline (reference sequence). The V end was cut by 8 bases, the J end by 1 base, with 5 bases between. The CDR3 is made up of 10 amino acids. CDR3 amino acids: CSLRQETQYF. Written as DNA, the CDR3 is TGCAGTCTTCGCCAAGAGACCCAGTACTTC.

The J gene is TRBJ1-2, the V gene TRBV28; D uncertain. V was cut by 2 bases and J by 9 bases, with 16 bases left in between. CDR1 is MDHEN and CDR2 is SYDVKM in the germline V gene. There are 14 residues in the CDR3. CDR3: CASSLRTEVWSYTF. The CDR3 nucleotides are TGTGCCAGCAGTTTACGAACAGAAGTATGGAGCTACACCTTC.

V usage is TRBV15 and J usage is TRBJ1-2; TRBD1 matches at 9 bases. Germline V gene lookup returns CDR1 LNHNV and CDR2 YYDKDF (reference sequence). This CDR3 contains 13 residues. With 2 bases clipped from V and 6 bases from J, the junction kept 1 base outside the gene matches. The CDR3 region has the DNA TGTGCCACCAGCAGATGGACAGGGGATGGCTACACCTTC. Translation: CATSRWTGDGYTF.

The chain is built from TRBV5-1 and TRBJ1-6, with a weak D call TRBD1 (5 bases). The CDR3 consists of 18 residues. Germline loops: CDR1 SGHRS, CDR2 YFSETQ. Deletions cut 3 bases from V and 9 bases from J, with 25 bases between. The CDR3 nucleotides read TGCGCCAGCAGCTCTGGTCCGACTGCCGACGTGGGGCGTTCACCCCTCCACTTT. Amino acid sequence: CASSSGPTADVGRSPLHF.

This clone was recorded once. The rearrangement links TRBV5-1 to TRBJ2-7; TRBD2 agrees at 7 bases. Germline CDR1 SGHRS, CDR2 YFSETQ. V trimming: 0 bases; J trimming: 5 bases; junction bases outside the gene matches: 8. The CDR3 runs to 15 residues. CDR3 DNA: TGCGCCAGCAGCTTGGCTAATCGGGAGGACAACGAGCAGTACTTC. Amino acid sequence: CASSLANREDNEQYF.

The chain combines TRBV5-5 with TRBJ2-7; 10 bases are shared with TRBD2. The CDR3 loop spans 16 amino acids. Germline values: CDR1 SGHKS, CDR2 YYEKEE (reference sequence). V trimming: 2 bases; J trimming: 1 base; junction bases outside the gene matches: 6. CDR3 amino acids: CASSFPSGSTSYEQYF. The CDR3 nucleotides read TGTGCCAGCAGCTTCCCTAGCGGGAGTACATCCTACGAGCAGTACTTC.

V is TRBV11-2 and J is TRBJ2-2, with D maybe TRBD2 (6 bases). The V gene lost 2 bases and the J gene lost 2 bases, with 12 bases spanning the gap. This CDR3 is built from 16 residues. The germline V gene encodes CDR1 SGHAT and CDR2 FQNNGV. CDR3 amino acids: CASSLSTDYNTGELFF. CDR3 nucleotides: TGTGCCAGCAGCTTATCTACGGACTATAACACCGGGGAGCTGTTTTTT.

In regard to this clone: Sequence at one end of the junction differs from germline and may be a read error. The chain recombines TRBV29-1 with TRBJ2-7; TRBD1 agrees at 8 bases. Germline V gene lookup returns CDR1 SQVTM and CDR2 ANQGSEA. The CDR3 covers 12 residues. CDR3 residues: CSVHLTGTGVHF. Written as DNA, the CDR3 is TGCAGCGTCCATTTGACCGGGACAGGAGTTCACTTC.

A word on this clone: It is unclear where the CDR3 begins or ends on the DNA, so no DNA is shown, and the CDR3 is as TCRdb lists it. V is TRBV21-1 and J is TRBJ1-5. TRBV21-1 has pseudogene status. The CDR3 is 12 amino acids long, termini counted. The chain's CDR3 is CASSYGCQPQHF.